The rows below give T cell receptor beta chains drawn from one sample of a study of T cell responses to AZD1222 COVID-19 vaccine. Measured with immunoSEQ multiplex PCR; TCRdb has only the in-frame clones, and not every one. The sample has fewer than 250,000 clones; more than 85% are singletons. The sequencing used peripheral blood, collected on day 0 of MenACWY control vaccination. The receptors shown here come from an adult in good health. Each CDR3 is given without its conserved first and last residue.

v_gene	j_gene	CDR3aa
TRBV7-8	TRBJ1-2	ASSSGTGAGYT
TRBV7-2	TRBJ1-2	ASSLGQGVGGYT
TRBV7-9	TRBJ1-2	ASSPLQGFFGYT
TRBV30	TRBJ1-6	AWSGDITWGSPLH
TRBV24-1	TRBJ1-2	ATSDPGLNYGYT
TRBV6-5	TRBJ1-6	ASSTTVASPLH
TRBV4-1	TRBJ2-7	ASSQNTGLHEQY
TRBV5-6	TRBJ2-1	ASSFREYEQF
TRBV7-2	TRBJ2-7	ASSPSYEQY
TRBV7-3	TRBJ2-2	ASSTGGAIPGELF
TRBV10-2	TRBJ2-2	ASSEWASGGSGELF
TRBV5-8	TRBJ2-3	ASSRGTGKGDTQY
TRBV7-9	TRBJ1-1	ASREQGAATEAF
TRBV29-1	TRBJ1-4	SVGRTTNEKLF
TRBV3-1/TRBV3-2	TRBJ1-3	ASSETTTSSGNTIY
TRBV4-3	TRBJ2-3	ASSQEWRGTDTQY
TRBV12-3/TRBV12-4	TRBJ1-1	ASGTGNTEAF
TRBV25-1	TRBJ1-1	ASSELQYTEAF
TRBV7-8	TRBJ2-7	ASSFLQGVYEQY
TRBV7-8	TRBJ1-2	ASSLGTGSHGYT
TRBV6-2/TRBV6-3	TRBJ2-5	ASSYSGQSGAQY
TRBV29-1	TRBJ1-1	SVFARAGTEAF
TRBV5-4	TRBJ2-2	ASSRGQNTGELF
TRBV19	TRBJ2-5	ASSIVSPRRSETQY
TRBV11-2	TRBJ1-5	ASSFNGDLNQPQH
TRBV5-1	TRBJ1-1	ASSLAYGHTEAF
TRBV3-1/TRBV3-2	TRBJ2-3	ASSQDSTTQY
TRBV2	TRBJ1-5	ASSATWINQPQH
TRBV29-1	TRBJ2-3	SVAFSDTQY
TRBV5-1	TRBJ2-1	ASSLGGAGALNEQF
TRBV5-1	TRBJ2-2	ASSQAGTGELF
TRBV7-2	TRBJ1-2	ASSLAQGIRYGYT
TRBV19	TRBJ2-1	ASSIERNEQF
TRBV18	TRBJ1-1	ASSPSGEAEAF
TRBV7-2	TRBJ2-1	ASSLSTGNAYNEQF
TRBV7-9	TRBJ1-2	ASSLARKGGYT
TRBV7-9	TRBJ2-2	ASSLWNRATGELF
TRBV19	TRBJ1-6	ASSRSRSSYNSPLH
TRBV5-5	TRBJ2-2	ASSPGSGTTGELF
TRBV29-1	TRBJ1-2	SGYAGTLYGYT
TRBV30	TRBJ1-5	AWRDRGGGRQPQH
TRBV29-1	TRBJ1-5	SVRDRGQDQPQH
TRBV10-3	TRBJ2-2	AISESFGELF
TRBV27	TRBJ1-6	ASSFQLSGSPLH
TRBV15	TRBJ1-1	ATSRTTTGNTEAF
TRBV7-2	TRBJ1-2	ASSLEVRGYT
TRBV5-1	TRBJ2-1	ASLSGGARNEQF